A selection of T cell receptor beta chains follows, all from one sample in a study of OX40 agonist ivuxolimab in advanced cancers. The table came from immunoSEQ multiplex PCR; TCRdb's copy has only in-frame clones and leaves some out. The sample lists 90,000 to 100,000 clones, approximately 83% occurring once. The specimen was CD4+ or CD8+ T cells sorted from blood, collected in a trial of the OX40 agonist ivuxolimab. The receptors were sampled from an adult with an advanced solid tumor such as melanoma, head and neck, liver or kidney cancer. The CDR3 runs from the conserved cysteine through the conserved F or W.

15	TRBV5-1	TRBJ2-1	CASSPRLAGAYEQFF
16	TRBV4-1	TRBJ2-5	CASSQDNGGLEETQYF
16	TRBV18	TRBJ1-5	CASSPGALGANQPQHF
17	TRBV5-4	TRBJ2-5	CASSLKGLAGGRETQYF
16	TRBV18	TRBJ1-2	CASSPPSQGASYGYTF
15	TRBV6-5	TRBJ2-1	CASSRNYRGDNEQFF
13	TRBV18	TRBJ1-1	CASSPSSHTEAFF
14	TRBV7-9	NA	CASSSGGRADEQYF
14	TRBV9	TRBJ2-3	CASSSPGGGDTQYF
14	TRBV2	TRBJ2-7	CASSETDRPYEQYF
13	TRBV18	TRBJ1-2	CASSPDSNYGYTF
11	TRBV9	TRBJ2-3	CASSSADTQYF
17	TRBV11-3	TRBJ2-2	CASSLAPGTRFTGELFF
14	TRBV18	TRBJ1-1	CASSLTDLNTEAFF
14	TRBV18	TRBJ1-2	CASSPGTGVYGYTF